One sample yielded the 2 T cell receptor beta chains listed below, sequenced in a study of beta chain features in type 1 diabetes listed by TCRdb under 2018. Library creation used the immunoSEQ multiplex PCR assay. The entire amount of isolated RNA was reverse transcribed using the High Capacity cDNA Reverse Transcription Kit, so the sequenced TCRB transcripts were expressed ones. Drawn from immuneACCESS, this table holds only the in-frame rearrangements with V and J called that TCRdb kept. Clones are partly lost; checked studies trace under half to an unresolved V gene and leave the rest unexplained. The sample table shows 400,000 to 450,000 clones, and approximately 14% are seen once. The top ten clones comprise less than 0.04% of the sample. The sample consisted of naive CD4+ T cells from blood. Read against the paper, the sample's cell subset or site label means: true naive CD4+ T cells. The receptors derive from a young man in good health.

CDR3 in amino acids: CASSPRDSRGYTF. Written as DNA, the CDR3 is TGTGCCAGCAGCCCGCGGGACAGCCGGGGCTACACCTTC. J is TRBJ1-2 and V is TRBV7-2; 7 bases map to TRBD1. The CDR3 loop spans 13 amino acids. The V gene's germline CDR1 is SGHTA and CDR2 FQGNSA. V dropped 5 bases and J dropped 8; count of bases not matched to a gene: 8.

The V and J genes are TRBV4-2 and TRBJ2-3, with 9 bases matching TRBD2. Trimming took 1 base from V and 3 from J; bases not matched to a gene: 2. The CDR3 totals 15 residues. CDR1 is LGHNA, CDR2 YNFKEQ, per germline. CDR3: CASSQGAGGTDTQYF. The CDR3 region has the DNA TGTGCCAGCAGCCAAGGGGCGGGAGGGACAGATACGCAGTATTTT.